A selection of T cell receptor beta chains follows, all from one sample in a study of graft-versus-host responses after intestinal transplantation. These receptors are not linked to any known antigen. TCRdb's table, derived via immunoSEQ multiplex PCR, lists solely in-frame clones and lacks some. The table records 95,000 to 150,000 clones, around 96% of them present only once. Material: unstimulated CD8+ T cells sorted from spleen or lymph node cells, obtained before intestinal transplant. Every receptor here comes from a human donor who received an intestinal transplant. Both conserved end residues are part of each CDR3. A D gene is named only where the DNA matches it firmly. Clone sizes are given selectively: once, few, many, or a class where the clone is expanded.

>TRBV27|TRBJ2-2|NA|TRBD1
TGTGCCAGCAGCTCCGAGGGGGACAGGGCGAACACCGGGGAGCTGTTTTTT
CASSSEGDRANTGELFF
>TRBV28|TRBJ2-3|NA|NA
TGTGCCAGCAGTTTTACAGGCACAGATACGCAGTATTTT
CASSFTGTDTQYF
>TRBV6-1|TRBJ2-5|once|TRBD1
TGTGCCAGCAGCTCCGGGACAGAAGAGACCCAGTACTTC
CASSSGTEETQYF
>TRBV4-1|TRBJ1-5|NA|NA
TGCGCCAGCAGCCAAGATCCCCGTAGCAATCAGCCCCAGCATTTT
CASSQDPRSNQPQHF
>TRBV4-2|TRBJ1-5|NA|NA
TGTGCCAGCAGCCCACGGGCGGGGATTGAGTGGCAGCCCCAGCATTTT
CASSPRAGIEWQPQHF
>TRBV4-1|TRBJ1-1|NA|NA
TGCGCCAGCAGCCAAGTTATCATACTGGGCACTGAAGCTTTCTTT
CASSQVIILGTEAFF
>TRBV19|TRBJ1-5|NA|NA
TGTGCCAGTAGGTCTAGGGGAGGCAATCAGCCCCAGCATTTT
CASRSRGGNQPQHF
>TRBV6-5|TRBJ2-7|NA|TRBD2
TGTGCCAGCAGTGATAGCGGGATCGCTTACGAGCAGTACTTC
CASSDSGIAYEQYF
>TRBV19|TRBJ1-5|NA|NA
TGTGCCAGTAGTATAGGAACAGCCAATCAGCCCCAGCATTTT
CASSIGTANQPQHF
>TRBV9|TRBJ2-1|NA|TRBD1
TGTGCCAGCAGCGATGGACAGGGTTCCTACAATGAGCAGTTCTTC
CASSDGQGSYNEQFF
>TRBV13|TRBJ2-3|NA|TRBD2
TGTGCCAGCCGTAGCGGGAGGGGCACAGATACGCAGTATTTT
CASRSGRGTDTQYF
>TRBV6-1|TRBJ2-7|NA|NA
TGTGCCAGCAGCGGGACCCAGAGCTCCTACGAGCAGTACTTC
CASSGTQSSYEQYF
>TRBV27|TRBJ2-7|NA|NA
TGTGCCAGCAGTTTGGACTCAGGGGGGACCTACGAGCAGTACTTC
CASSLDSGGTYEQYF
>TRBV7-9|TRBJ2-1|NA|NA
TGTGCCAGCAGCTCCGGAGGGGGGTTAAGCAATGAGCAGTTCTTC
CASSSGGGLSNEQFF
>TRBV5-4|TRBJ1-5|NA|NA
TGTGCCAGGACCGACTTACGGGGGGGCAATCAGCCCCAGCATTTT
CARTDLRGGNQPQHF
>TRBV5-1|TRBJ2-7|NA|NA
TGCGCCAGCAGCCCTAGGGGAGGTGGCTACGAGCAGTACTTC
CASSPRGGGYEQYF
>TRBV27|TRBJ1-2|NA|NA
TGTGCCAGCAGTTTATTCACAGGGACGGGGGGCTACACCTTC
CASSLFTGTGGYTF
>TRBV5-5|TRBJ1-3|NA|NA
TGTGCCAGCAGCCCCGGGCAGTTTGGAAACACCATATATTTT
CASSPGQFGNTIYF